This passage covers 20 T cell receptor beta chains from one sample sequenced in a study of cytomegalovirus exposure and HLA in healthy donors. TCRdb's table, derived via immunoSEQ multiplex PCR, lists solely in-frame clones and lacks some. The sample holds about 98,000 clones; about 83% are singletons and the top ten take roughly 4.3%. The source material was PBMCs. The receptors here all came from a woman aged 25 to 45 in good health and CMV-seronegative.

This chain connects TRBV25-1 to TRBJ1-4; D uncertain. In germline, CDR1 is MGHDK, CDR2 SYGVNS. V lost 2 bases to trimming and J lost 7 bases, with 17 bases between them. This CDR3 contains 16 residues. Here the CDR3 DNA reads TGTGCCAGCAGTGAACCATCCGGGTCGAAAAGTGAAAAACTGTTTTTT. Encoded protein: CASSEPSGSKSEKLFF.

The gene calls are TRBV23-1 and TRBJ2-7; 7 bases match TRBD1. TRBV23-1 is an open reading frame whose function is uncertain. The CDR3 covers 15 residues. The V segment lost 6 bases and the J segment 0 bases; nucleotides outside the gene matches: 8. The CDR3 here is CASSGAGTASYEQYF. For the CDR3, the DNA is TGCGCCAGCAGCGGCGCCGGGACAGCCTCCTACGAGCAGTACTTC.

The chain joins TRBV14 to TRBJ1-2; no clear D. The CDR3 length is 13 residues. Trimming removed 2 bases at V and 6 bases at J, with 10 bases between. CDR1 is SGHDN, CDR2 FVKESK, per germline. This CDR3 reads CASSQWGGDGYTF. The CDR3 coding sequence is TGTGCCAGCAGCCAATGGGGAGGAGATGGCTACACCTTC.

There are a few counts of this clone. The CDR3 DNA is TGTGCCACGGGTACTTCACCCCTCCACTTT. Translation gives CATGTSPLHF. V is TRBV10-3 and J is TRBJ1-6, with D hard to call. V lost 10 bases and J lost 9, with 7 bases in between. The CDR3 spans 10 residues. Germline V CDR1 and CDR2: ENHRY, SYGVKD.

The rearrangement links TRBV6-1 to TRBJ2-3; 10 bases fit TRBD2. CDR1 MNHNS and CDR2 SASEGT come from the germline V gene. Unmatched junction bases numbered 12, after V lost 6 bases and J lost 9 bases. The CDR3 runs to 15 residues. The CDR3 coding sequence is TGTGCCAGCAGGACTATGCAGCGGGAGGGCCAGACGCAGTATTTT. Its protein is CASRTMQREGQTQYF.

The CDR3 region is CAISQPGRRNTEAFF. Here the CDR3 DNA reads TGTGCCATCAGTCAACCGGGAAGGAGGAACACTGAAGCTTTCTTT. V and J are TRBV10-3 and TRBJ1-1, with D unresolved. The germline V and J ends were trimmed by 5 bases and 1 base, with 14 bases remaining between them. The CDR3 loop spans 15 amino acids. Per the germline V gene, CDR1 is ENHRY and CDR2 is SYGVKD.

V and J are TRBV28 and TRBJ1-4, with 10 bases matching TRBD1. Germline-derived CDR1 and CDR2 are MDHEN and SYDVKM. The CDR3 has 16 amino acids. Trimming took 6 bases from V and 7 from J; bases not matched to a gene: 11. CDR3 DNA sequence: TGTGCCAGCAGCTCGACAGGGGGCGATTCTGCTGAAAAACTGTTTTTT. It specifies CASSSTGGDSAEKLFF. The variable domain in full, with the rest retrieved from reference TRBV28 and TRBJ1-4, is DVKVTQSSRYLVKRTGEKVFLECVQDMDHENMFWYRQDPGLGLRLIYFSYDVKMKEKGDIPEGYSVSREKKERFSLILESASTNQTSMYLCASSSTGGDSAEKLFFGSGTQLSVL.

The rearrangement links TRBV29-1 to TRBJ2-7; 8 positions match TRBD2. The junction had 9 bases not matched to a gene; V was cut back by 5 bases and J by 6 bases. The CDR3 runs to 13 residues. The germline CDR1 and CDR2 sequences are SQVTM and ANQGSEA. For the CDR3, the DNA is TGCAGCGTTTTTCCCGGGACTAGGGGCGAGCAGTACTTC. Translated, it gives CSVFPGTRGEQYF.

The genes are TRBV6-5 and TRBJ2-5; perhaps TRBD2 as D (6 bases). Germline V gene data show CDR1 as MNHEY and CDR2 as SVGAGI. Trimming pared 6 bases from V and 7 bases from J, leaving 15 bases between. This CDR3 comprises 13 residues. The CDR3 nucleotides are TGTGCCAGCAGCCGCCGGGGGTTTGGGACCCAGTACTTC. Translation gives CASSRRGFGTQYF.

The genes are TRBV5-1 and TRBJ1-2; D might be TRBD1 (6 bases). V was cut by 3 bases and J by 5 bases, with 17 bases left in between. Germline assignment: CDR1 SGHRS and CDR2 YFSETQ. This CDR3 is 15 amino acids long. CDR3: CASSWGTTGGYGYTF. In DNA form, the CDR3 reads TGCGCCAGCAGCTGGGGAACGACAGGTGGTTATGGCTACACCTTC.

This rearrangement joins TRBV9 to TRBJ1-1; a weak D match, TRBD1 (5 bases). The CDR3 spans 14 residues. Germline V gene lookup returns CDR1 SGDLS and CDR2 YYNGEE. Trimming shortened V by 5 bases and J by 0 bases, and 11 bases separated the two germline ends. CDR3 protein: CASSHGHLNTEAFF. DNA for the CDR3: TGTGCCAGCAGTCACGGACACTTGAACACTGAAGCTTTCTTT. The whole variable domain, remainder taken from reference TRBV9 and TRBJ1-1, is DSGVTQTPKHLITATGQRVTLRCSPRSGDLSVYWYQQSLDQGLQFLIQYYNGEERAKGNILERFSAQQFPDLHSELNLSSLELGDSALYFCASSHGHLNTEAFFGQGTRLTVV.

As to this clone: The junction departs from the called germline gene at one end, perhaps through a read error. The chain links TRBV6-1 to TRBJ2-7; possibly TRBD2 for D (6 bases). The V gene's germline CDR1 is MNHNS and CDR2 SASEGT. This CDR3 comprises 13 residues. The CDR3 loop reads CASSQAGNYEQYF. Written as DNA, the CDR3 is TGTGCCAGCAGTCAAGCGGGCAACTACGAGCAGTACTTC.

This sequence joins TRBV5-1 and TRBJ2-1; the match to TRBD2 covers 9 bases. Germline V gene sequence: CDR1 SGHRS, CDR2 YFSETQ. The CDR3 is 14 residues long. J gave up 14 bases and V 4 bases, and 13 bases lay outside the gene matches. Here the CDR3 DNA reads TGCGCCAGCAGCCCCGTGGCGGGGGGGGATTCTGAGTTCTTC. It codes for CASSPVAGGDSEFF.

The chain employs TRBV2 and TRBJ2-5; D might be TRBD1 (7 bases). Trimming removed 4 bases from V and 4 bases from J, with 10 bases in between. The germline CDR1 and CDR2 sequences are SNHLY and FYNNEI. The CDR3 runs to 13 residues. The DNA of the CDR3 is TGTGCCAGCAGTGGGCAGGGGGGAGAGACCCAGTACTTC. The encoded protein is CASSGQGGETQYF. Variable domain in full (rest from reference TRBV2 and TRBJ2-5): EPEVTQTPSHQVTQMGQEVILRCVPISNHLYFYWYRQILGQKVEFLVSFYNNEISEKSEIFDDQFSVERPDGSNFTLKIRSTKLEDSAMYFCASSGQGGETQYFGPGTRLLVL.

The chain recombines TRBV19 with TRBJ2-1, with D maybe TRBD2 (5 bases). The length of the CDR3 is 11 residues. Germline CDR1 LNHDA, CDR2 SQIVND (reference sequence). Between the trimmed V and J ends, which lost 8 bases and 8 bases, there was a span of 10 bases. CDR3 region: CASQLDYEQFF. CDR3 in DNA: TGTGCCAGTCAACTAGACTATGAGCAGTTCTTC.

This clone was found a few times. This chain joins TRBV19 and TRBJ2-1; D possibly corresponds to TRBD1 (5 bases). Germline-derived CDR1 and CDR2 are LNHDA and SQIVND (reference sequence). Trimming stripped 5 bases from V and 7 bases from J, with 18 bases between. This CDR3 spans 15 amino acids. The CDR3, as DNA: TGTGCCAGTAGTGCCGGACAATACGTAGGGAATGAGCAGTTCTTC. The encoded protein is CASSAGQYVGNEQFF.

The CDR3 nucleotides are TGTGCCAGCAGTTTGTCCTCCCGGACAAGGGAGCAGTACTTC. It encodes CASSLSSRTREQYF. The V and J genes are TRBV27 and TRBJ2-7, with D perhaps matching TRBD1 (5 bases). Trimming removed 3 bases at V and 7 bases at J, with 16 bases between. The CDR3 has 14 amino acids. Germline V lookup: CDR1 MNHEY, CDR2 SMNVEV (reference sequence).

This rearrangement joins TRBV28 to TRBJ1-2; tentatively, D is TRBD1 (5 bases). CDR1 is MDHEN and CDR2 is SYDVKM in the germline V gene. Trimming removed 7 bases at V and 3 bases at J, with 9 bases between. The CDR3 totals 12 residues. The CDR3 sequence is CASKGGDYGYTF. The CDR3, as DNA: TGTGCCAGCAAGGGAGGGGACTATGGCTACACCTTC.

The rearrangement joins TRBV2 to TRBJ2-7; 10 bases line up with TRBD2. The CDR3 totals 14 residues. Germline V gene sequence: CDR1 SNHLY, CDR2 FYNNEI. Trimming took 7 bases from V and 2 from J; bases not matched to a gene: 5. DNA for the CDR3: TGTGCCAGCATCTTAGCGGGAGGACCCTACGAGCAGTACTTC. This gives the protein CASILAGGPYEQYF. Based on the CDR3 plus reference TRBV2 and TRBJ2-7, the full variable domain is EPEVTQTPSHQVTQMGQEVILRCVPISNHLYFYWYRQILGQKVEFLVSFYNNEISEKSEIFDDQFSVERPDGSNFTLKIRSTKLEDSAMYFCASILAGGPYEQYFGPGTRLTVT.

This chain joins TRBV11-1 and TRBJ1-2; 10 positions match TRBD1. CDR3 length: 13 amino acids. Germline V gene data show CDR1 as SGHAT and CDR2 as FQDESV (reference sequence). V trimming: 5 bases; J trimming: 6 bases; junction bases outside the gene matches: 3. The CDR3 here is CASSRQGADGYTF. DNA of the CDR3: TGTGCCAGCAGCCGACAGGGGGCGGATGGCTACACCTTC.